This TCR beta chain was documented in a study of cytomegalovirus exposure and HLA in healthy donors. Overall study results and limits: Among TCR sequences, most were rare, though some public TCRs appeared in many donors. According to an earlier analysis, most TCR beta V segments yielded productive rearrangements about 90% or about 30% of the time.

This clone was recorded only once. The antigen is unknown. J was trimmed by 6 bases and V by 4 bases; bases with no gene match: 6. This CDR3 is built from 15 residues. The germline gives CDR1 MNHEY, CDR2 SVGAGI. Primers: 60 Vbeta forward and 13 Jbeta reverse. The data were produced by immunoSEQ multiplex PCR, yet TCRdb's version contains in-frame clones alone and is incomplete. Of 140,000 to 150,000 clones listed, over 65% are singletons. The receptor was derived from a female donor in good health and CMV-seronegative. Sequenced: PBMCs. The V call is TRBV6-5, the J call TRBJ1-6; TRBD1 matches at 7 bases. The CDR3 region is CASSSDRVRNSPLHF. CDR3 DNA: TGTGCCAGCAGTTCCGACAGGGTCCGTAATTCACCCCTCCACTTT.